Described below is a single TCR beta chain sequence and its context. As yet, its antigen is unknown. This CDR3 has 10 amino acids. Germline CDR1 reads MNHEY; CDR2 reads SVGAGI. Deletions cut 8 bases from V and 14 bases from J, with 13 bases between. Generated by immunoSEQ multiplex PCR, the TCRdb table keeps only in-frame clones and is missing some. This sample has tens of thousands of clones, with 91% found just once. This entry is derived from a study of OX40 agonist ivuxolimab in advanced cancers. Study overall: Patients received intravenous ivuxolimab every 2 weeks at 0.01 to 10 mg/kg. Study results and limitations: CD4+ and CD8+ blood T cells expanded clonally by week 6 at 0.1 to 3.0 mg/kg. Still undetermined is the antigen specificity of the expanded peripheral T cells. Mean expanded clone counts were higher in CD8+ than CD4+ T cells.

This chain connects TRBV6-5 to TRBJ2-1, with D perhaps TRBD1 or TRBD2 (5 bases each). The source material was CD4+ or CD8+ T cells sorted from blood, sampled in a trial of the OX40 agonist ivuxolimab. The sequence derives from an adult with an advanced solid tumor such as melanoma, head and neck, liver or kidney cancer. The CDR3 nucleotides read TGTGCCAGCCGCCGGGACGGAGAGTTCTTC. Amino acids: CASRRDGEFF.